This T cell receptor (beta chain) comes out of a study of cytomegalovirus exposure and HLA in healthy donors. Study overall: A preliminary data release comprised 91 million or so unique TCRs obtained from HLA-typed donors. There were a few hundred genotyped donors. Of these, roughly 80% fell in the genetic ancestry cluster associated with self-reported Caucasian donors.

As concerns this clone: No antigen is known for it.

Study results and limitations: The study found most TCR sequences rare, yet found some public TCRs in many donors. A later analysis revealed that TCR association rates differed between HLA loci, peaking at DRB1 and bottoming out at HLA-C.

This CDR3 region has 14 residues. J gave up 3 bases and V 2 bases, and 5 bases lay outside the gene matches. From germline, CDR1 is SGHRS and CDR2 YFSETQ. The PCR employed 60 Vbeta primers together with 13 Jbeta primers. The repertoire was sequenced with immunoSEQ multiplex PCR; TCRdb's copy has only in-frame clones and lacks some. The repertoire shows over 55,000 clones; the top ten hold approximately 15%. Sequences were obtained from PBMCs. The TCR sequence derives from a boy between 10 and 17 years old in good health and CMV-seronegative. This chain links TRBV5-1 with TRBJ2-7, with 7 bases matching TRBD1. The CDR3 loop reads CASSLLQGSYEQYF. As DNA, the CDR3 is TGCGCCAGCAGCTTATTACAGGGGAGCTACGAGCAGTACTTC.